This T cell receptor beta chain was recovered during a study of T cell changes during pregnancy in multiple sclerosis. Germline lookup yields CDR1 MRHNA and CDR2 SNTAGT. The CDR3 has 18 residues. V lost 3 bases to trimming and J lost 7 bases; unmatched junction nucleotides: 16. The data were produced by immunoSEQ multiplex PCR, yet TCRdb's version contains in-frame clones alone and is incomplete. The repertoire holds tens of thousands of clones, with approximately 91% as singletons. This clone appeared once. Sequencing used peripheral blood, obtained in the second trimester of pregnancy. The chain combines TRBV6-4 with TRBJ2-1, with 9 bases aligning to TRBD2. This TCR was recovered from a female donor in good health, enrolled as a control in a pregnancy study. DNA for the CDR3: TGTGCCAGCAGTGAATATCCCACAATAGCGGGAGAAAGGAATGAGCAGTTCTTC. This codes for CASSEYPTIAGERNEQFF.